Sequencing of this T cell receptor beta chain was carried out in a study of blood T cell repertoires in COVID-19. At the level of the study: Acute and convalescent COVID-19 samples came from the United States, Italy and Spain. PBMCs, B-cell-depleted T cells, or T cells provided the cDNA or gDNA that made up the material.

V shed 3 bases, J shed 4 bases, and the junction held 8 bases outside the gene matches. The CDR3 is made up of 16 amino acids. Germline loops: CDR1 SNHLY, CDR2 FYNNEI. This clone has a count of ten or more. Per the authors' pipeline: By means of reference gene primer amplification, nucleated cell counts were estimated. The method was immunoSEQ multiplex PCR; TCRdb's version includes in-frame clones alone and lacks a portion of them. V and J calls and clone size are given by that table; D and trimming were obtained from the DNA. The sample lists 200,000 or so clones, almost 80% seen once, with 17% in the top ten.

The TCR originated in a man in his 60s with active or convalescent COVID-19. Sequenced sample: peripheral blood. The chain links TRBV2 to TRBJ2-1; TRBD2 matches at 8 bases. CDR3 in DNA: TGTGCCAGCAGTGACTGGAGGGAGCGGGAGTACAATGAGCAGTTCTTC. This translates into CASSDWREREYNEQFF.